Listed below are T cell receptor beta chains from one sample, sequenced in a study of blood T cell repertoires in COVID-19. Clones were sequenced by immunoSEQ multiplex PCR, and TCRdb holds only the in-frame ones, with some missing. The sample carries 300,000 to 450,000 clones, 85% recorded once. Sequenced: peripheral blood. The receptors originated from a woman aged 18-29 years with acute or convalescent COVID-19. CDR3s include the opening cysteine and the closing phenylalanine or tryptophan. The D gene is left open where the match is weak. Only some rows state a clone size, as once, few, many or a class for expanded clones.

j_call	v_call	d_call	clone_size	cdr3_aa	cdr3_nt
TRBJ2-7	TRBV5-6	-	-	CASSLGYTVVYEQYF	TGTGCCAGCAGCTTGGGCTATACCGTGGTTTACGAGCAGTACTTC
TRBJ2-3	TRBV11-1	TRBD2	-	CASSLNQLAAHTQYF	TGTGCCAGCAGCTTAAATCAACTAGCGGCACATACGCAGTATTTT
TRBJ1-2	TRBV6-6	TRBD1	-	CASSSSRDSKNYGYTF	TGTGCCAGCAGTTCCTCCCGGGACAGTAAGAACTATGGCTACACCTTC
TRBJ1-1	TRBV18	-	-	CASSPEAFGSTEAFF	TGTGCCAGCTCCCCGGAGGCTTTCGGGAGCACTGAAGCTTTCTTT
TRBJ1-2	TRBV28	-	-	CASSLKVGHYTF	TGTGCCAGCAGTTTAAAAGTGGGCCACTACACCTTC
TRBJ1-1	TRBV6-5	-	-	CASSYSEGWLNTEAFF	TGTGCCAGCAGTTACTCGGAGGGGTGGTTGAACACTGAAGCTTTCTTT
TRBJ2-2	TRBV24-1	-	-	CATSDGRFTGELFF	TGTGCCACCAGTGATGGGCGTTTCACCGGGGAGCTGTTTTTT
TRBJ1-1	TRBV7-9	TRBD1	-	CASNLPVGGGQGARTEAFF	TGTGCCAGCAACCTCCCAGTCGGGGGGGGACAGGGGGCTAGGACTGAAGCTTTCTTT
TRBJ2-1	TRBV4-1	TRBD1	once	CASSREGQLYNEQFF	TGCGCCAGCAGCCGAGAGGGACAGCTATACAATGAGCAGTTCTTC
TRBJ1-2	TRBV5-1	-	-	CASSLTAGNYGYTF	TGCGCCAGCAGCTTGACCGCGGGAAACTATGGCTACACCTTC
TRBJ2-1	TRBV14	-	-	CASSQARYNEQFF	TGTGCCAGCAGCCAAGCCCGGTACAATGAGCAGTTCTTC
TRBJ1-1	TRBV10-1	-	-	CASSERRLGQGGLEAFF	TGCGCCAGCAGTGAACGGAGGCTCGGGCAGGGAGGTCTTGAAGCTTTCTTT
TRBJ2-1	TRBV7-3	TRBD2	-	CASSVGTSGRERYNEQFF	TGTGCCAGCAGCGTAGGGACTAGCGGGAGAGAAAGGTACAATGAGCAGTTCTTC
TRBJ2-3	TRBV7-8	TRBD2	-	CASSWATSGRRRVADTQYF	TGTGCCAGCAGCTGGGCGACTAGCGGGAGGAGGCGGGTCGCAGATACGCAGTATTTT
TRBJ2-1	TRBV6-6	-	once	CASSYPFRDPGNEQFF	TGTGCCAGCAGTTACCCCTTTCGAGATCCGGGAAATGAGCAGTTCTTC
TRBJ1-2	TRBV19	TRBD1	once	CASLGGAGYGYTF	TGTGCCAGTCTAGGGGGCGCCGGCTATGGCTACACCTTC
TRBJ1-1	TRBV12-3/TRBV12-4	-	-	CASSYDRNTEAFF	TGTGCCAGCAGTTACGACAGAAACACTGAAGCTTTCTTT
TRBJ1-3	TRBV29-1	-	many	CSVGGSSGNTIYF	TGCAGCGTTGGGGGCAGCTCTGGAAACACCATATATTTT
TRBJ1-2	TRBV5-4	TRBD1	-	CASSLAGTVAGYGYTF	TGTGCCAGCAGCCTCGCCGGGACAGTCGCGGGCTATGGCTACACCTTC
TRBJ2-7	TRBV3-1/TRBV3-2	-	-	CASSQGQPSNEQYF	TGTGCCAGCAGCCAAGGACAGCCTTCGAACGAGCAGTACTTC
TRBJ2-3	TRBV9	TRBD2	-	CASSDKPSGGATDTQYF	TGTGCCAGCAGCGACAAACCTAGCGGGGGGGCCACAGATACGCAGTATTTT
TRBJ1-5	TRBV2	TRBD1	few	CASTRSIQGLSNQPQHF	TGTGCCAGCACAAGAAGTATACAGGGGTTAAGCAATCAGCCCCAGCATTTT
TRBJ1-6	TRBV21-1	-	once	CASRSLGRRDSPLHF	TGTGCCAGCAGGTCCCTGGGTCGACGGGATTCACCCCTCCACTTT
TRBJ2-7	TRBV28	TRBD2	-	CASSTRRTSGYEQYF	TGTGCCAGCTCTACCCGACGGACTAGCGGCTACGAGCAGTACTTC